The next 31 T cell receptor beta chains were all read from a single sample in a study of T cell responses to AZD1222 COVID-19 vaccine (dated by TCRdb to 2020 to 2023). Library generation was performed with the immunoSEQ multiplex PCR assay. Held by TCRdb, this immuneACCESS table contains in-frame sequences only and omits some clones. Under half of the omission traces to an unresolved V gene where checked; the cause of the rest is unknown. For this sample the table gives approximately 120,000 clones, of which nearly 90% were detected only once. The ten top clones hold over 10% of the sample. This specimen's time point label, per the study, means: baseline before first vaccination. The intended sense of this specimen's treatment or condition label: meningococcal conjugate vaccine given as trial control. The sequenced sample was peripheral blood, obtained on day 0 of MenACWY control vaccination. Receptors originate from an adult in good health.

This clone was recorded a few times. The V and J genes are TRBV11-2 and TRBJ2-1; TRBD2 is a possible D gene (6 bases). Germline CDR1 SGHAT, CDR2 FQNNGV. The CDR3 is 17 residues long. V was pared by 0 bases and J by 0 bases, with 12 bases between. The CDR3 sequence is CASSLDHSGSSYNEQFF. The CDR3 DNA is TGTGCCAGCAGCTTAGATCATTCCGGGAGCTCCTACAATGAGCAGTTCTTC. The full variable domain, in which reference TRBV11-2 and TRBJ2-1 provide the parts outside the CDR3, is EAGVAQSPRYKIIEKRQSVAFWCNPISGHATLYWYQQILGQGPKLLIQFQNNGVVDDSQLPKDRFSAERLKGVDSTLKIQPAKLEDSAVYLCASSLDHSGSSYNEQFFGPGTRLTVL.

This chain links TRBV5-1 with TRBJ2-7, with 10 bases aligning to TRBD1. CDR1 SGHRS and CDR2 YFSETQ come from the germline V gene. Trimming cost V 4 bases and J 1 base; bases outside gene matches: 8. The CDR3 contains 16 residues. In nucleotides, the CDR3 is TGCGCCAGCAGCACCACGACAGGGGGCAAATCCTACGAGCAGTACTTC. This codes for CASSTTTGGKSYEQYF.

The chain employs TRBV28 and TRBJ1-2, with 12 bases lining up with TRBD1. Germline assignment: CDR1 MDHEN and CDR2 SYDVKM. This CDR3 has 17 residues. Trimming at V came to 7 bases and at J to 7 bases, leaving 16 bases not matched to a gene. CDR3 DNA: TGTGCCAGCAAACCCGAGACCGGGACAGGGGGCGGATTTGGCTACACCTTC. It yields the protein CASKPETGTGGGFGYTF.

The chain couples TRBV15 to TRBJ2-1; D not resolved. The CDR3 covers 13 residues. Germline V gene data show CDR1 as LNHNV and CDR2 as YYDKDF (reference sequence). V was clipped by 4 bases and J by 10 bases, with 14 bases between them. CDR3 DNA sequence: TGTGCCACCAGCATCCGACACTCCGAGGAGCAGTTCTTC. Amino acid sequence: CATSIRHSEEQFF.

In this sample, this clone turned up a few times. J is TRBJ2-7 and V is TRBV29-1; 7 bases align to TRBD1. CDR3 length: 13 residues. Germline V gene lookup returns CDR1 SQVTM and CDR2 ANQGSEA. Losses at the gene ends were 6 bases for V and 0 bases for J; bases not matched to a gene: 5. The CDR3 sequence is CSVTGATSYEQYF. CDR3 sequence (DNA): TGCAGCGTAACAGGGGCTACCTCCTACGAGCAGTACTTC.

V and J are TRBV6-4 and TRBJ2-3, with D possibly being TRBD2 (5 bases). The CDR3 spans 15 residues. In germline, CDR1 is MRHNA, CDR2 SNTAGT. Trimming stripped 0 bases from V and 6 bases from J, with 13 bases between. The CDR3 nucleotides read TGTGCCAGCAGTGACTCCGCGGGCTCCTCGGATACGCAGTATTTT. Amino acid sequence: CASSDSAGSSDTQYF.

The J gene is TRBJ1-1, the V gene TRBV7-9; possibly TRBD1 for D (6 bases). The CDR3 covers 14 residues. Germline V CDR1 and CDR2: SEHNR, FQNEAQ (reference sequence). The ends were cut back, 6 bases at V and 7 bases at J, with 18 bases in the middle. The CDR3 reads CASRYPRGAIEAFF. DNA of the CDR3: TGTGCCAGCAGATACCCACGGGGGGCGATTGAAGCTTTCTTT.

The chain is built from TRBV7-9 and TRBJ2-3; D may correspond to TRBD1 or TRBD2 (5 bases each). CDR1 is SEHNR and CDR2 is FQNEAQ in the germline V gene (reference sequence). CDR3 length: 16 amino acids. Trimming removed 4 bases at V and 0 bases at J, with 14 bases between. CDR3: CASSYGAAGSTDTQYF. In DNA, the CDR3 is TGTGCCAGCAGCTATGGGGCCGCGGGTAGCACAGATACGCAGTATTTT. Full variable domain (rest looked up from reference TRBV7-9 and TRBJ2-3): DTGVSQNPRHKITKRGQNVTFRCDPISEHNRLYWYRQTLGQGPEFLTYFQNEAQLEKSRLLSDRFSAERPKGSFSTLEIQRTEQGDSAMYLCASSYGAAGSTDTQYFGPGTRLTVL.

CDR3: CASSLRGAMNTEAFF. The CDR3 DNA reads TGCGCCAGCAGCTTGCGCGGAGCGATGAACACTGAAGCTTTCTTT. V is TRBV5-1 and J is TRBJ1-1; D remains ambiguous. The CDR3 sequence is 15 residues long. V was pared by 1 base and J by 0 bases, with 10 bases between. In germline, CDR1 is SGHRS, CDR2 YFSETQ.

This sequence joins TRBV2 and TRBJ1-1; a possible D gene is TRBD1 (5 bases). Germline CDR1 is SNHLY and CDR2 is FYNNEI. The CDR3 length is 16 residues. V lost 0 bases, J lost 5 bases, and 16 bases lay in between. As DNA, the CDR3 is TGTGCCAGCAGTGAAGCGTTCGGGGGGATGGGGACTGAAGCTTTCTTT. Its protein product is CASSEAFGGMGTEAFF.

The V call is TRBV18, the J call TRBJ1-1; no definite D call. There are 13 residues in the CDR3. The germline gives CDR1 KGHSH, CDR2 LQKENI. V lost 6 bases to trimming and J lost 0 bases, with 8 bases between them. The CDR3 DNA reads TGTGCCAGCTCCCCCTCTATGAACACTGAAGCTTTCTTT. Translated: CASSPSMNTEAFF.

The V gene is TRBV5-8, the J gene TRBJ2-7, with a possible D match to TRBD2 (5 bases). The CDR3 spans 13 residues. V was shortened by 6 bases and J by 4 bases, with 14 bases between the two germline ends. The V gene's germline CDR1 is SGHTS and CDR2 YDEGEE. Here the CDR3 reads CASTRRREYEQYF. The CDR3, as DNA: TGTGCCAGCACCCGACGCCGGGAATACGAGCAGTACTTC.

This sequence joins TRBV23-1 and TRBJ2-7; D might be TRBD1 (6 bases). TRBV23-1 is an ORF, and what it does is uncertain. CDR3 length: 16 amino acids. Trimming left V 8 bases short and J 4 bases short, with 24 bases between. CDR3 in DNA: TGCGCCAGCGGGAAACCGAAGGGGGTATCCGGGTACGAGCAGTACTTC. This translates into CASGKPKGVSGYEQYF.

V gene TRBV4-3 combines with J gene TRBJ1-2; TRBD1 aligns across 8 bases. V gave up 0 bases and J gave up 3 bases; unmatched junction bases: 6. Germline V gene lookup returns CDR1 LGHNA and CDR2 YSLEER. CDR3 length equals 16 residues. The CDR3 DNA follows: TGCGCCAGCAGCCAAGATTGGCAGGGGGCACACTATGGCTACACCTTC. Protein product: CASSQDWQGAHYGYTF.

This clone has a single count. This chain links TRBV30 with TRBJ1-6; 10 bases agree with TRBD1. The CDR3 totals 15 residues. Germline V gene lookup returns CDR1 GTSNPN and CDR2 SVGIG (reference sequence). The J segment lost 10 bases and the V segment lost 3 bases, leaving 9 bases of the junction unmatched. This chain's CDR3 is CAWRVSGTGASPLHF. As DNA, the CDR3 is TGTGCCTGGAGAGTGTCCGGGACAGGGGCATCACCCCTCCACTTT.

The chain joins TRBV7-2 to TRBJ1-6; no clear D gene. Germline V lookup: CDR1 SGHTA, CDR2 FQGNSA. V was trimmed by 1 base and J by 0 bases, leaving 10 bases between them. The CDR3 has 17 residues. The CDR3 sequence is CASSLVPASSYNSPLHF. The CDR3 DNA is TGTGCCAGCAGCTTAGTGCCGGCTAGCTCCTATAATTCACCCCTCCACTTT.

V gene TRBV6-2 or TRBV6-3 combines with J gene TRBJ1-2, with TRBD1 matching over 7 bases. The CDR3 sequence is 13 residues long. The germline V gene encodes CDR1 MNHEY and CDR2 SVGEGT. V lost 5 bases and J lost 2; bases outside the gene matches: 2. The CDR3 coding sequence is TGTGCCAGCAGTATGACAGGGAACTATGGCTACACCTTC. It translates to CASSMTGNYGYTF.

The chain uses TRBV10-2 and TRBJ2-3, with a tentative D call TRBD2 (6 bases). The CDR3 has 18 amino acids. V was cut by 3 bases and J by 5 bases, with 24 bases left in between. Germline V gene lookup returns CDR1 WSHSY and CDR2 SAAADI. Here the CDR3 reads CASSDLGDSSVLVDTQYF. CDR3 DNA sequence: TGCGCCAGCAGTGATCTTGGGGACTCCTCCGTTCTCGTAGATACGCAGTATTTT.

V usage is TRBV2 and J usage is TRBJ2-7; D is perhaps TRBD2 (5 bases). Trimming removed 3 bases at V and 2 bases at J, with 11 bases between. This CDR3 is 14 amino acids long. The germline gives CDR1 SNHLY, CDR2 FYNNEI. CDR3 in DNA: TGTGCCAGCAGTGAGCCTAGCAGTACCTACGAGCAGTACTTC. As protein: CASSEPSSTYEQYF.

The CDR3 DNA reads as TGTGCCAGCAGCTTAATGGTAGGGGGCGATGGCTACACCTTC. Its translation: CASSLMVGGDGYTF. The J gene is TRBJ1-2, the V gene TRBV7-2, with 7 bases lining up with TRBD1. Germline CDR1 SGHTA, CDR2 FQGNSA. The V and J ends lost 2 bases and 6 bases, in that order; junction bases with no gene match: 6. CDR3 length: 14 residues.

The chain employs TRBV27 and TRBJ1-6; perhaps TRBD1 as D (6 bases). Trimming took off 5 bases at V and 7 bases at J, with 9 bases between the two ends. The CDR3 is 13 amino acids. Germline values: CDR1 MNHEY, CDR2 SMNVEV (reference sequence). CDR3 loop: CASSTGLNSPLHF. For the CDR3, the DNA is TGTGCCAGCAGTACAGGGCTGAATTCACCCCTCCACTTT.

The chain joins TRBV7-2 to TRBJ1-1; D is ambiguous. CDR3 length: 14 residues. Trimming left V 1 base short and J 2 bases short, with 8 bases between. Germline V gives CDR1 SGHTA, CDR2 FQGNSA. CDR3 DNA: TGTGCCAGCAGCTTAGTTTCAGAAAACACTGAAGCTTTCTTT. Encoded protein: CASSLVSENTEAFF. Variable domain in full (rest from reference TRBV7-2 and TRBJ1-1): GAGVSQSPSNKVTEKGKDVELRCDPISGHTALYWYRQSLGQGLEFLIYFQGNSAPDKSGLPSDRFSAERTGGSVSTLTIQRTQQEDSAVYLCASSLVSENTEAFFGQGTRLTVV.

V gene TRBV14 combines with J gene TRBJ1-3; D perhaps matches TRBD1 (5 bases). CDR1 is SGHDN and CDR2 is FVKESK in the germline V gene. V was cut by 4 bases and J by 4 bases, with 14 bases left in between. The CDR3 consists of 15 residues. The CDR3, as DNA: TGTGCCAGCAGCCTGGGAGGGGTGTCGGGAAACACCATATATTTT. It codes for CASSLGGVSGNTIYF.

The V gene is TRBV9, the J gene TRBJ2-5, with D hard to call. This CDR3 has 11 residues. V was cut by 4 bases and J by 5 bases, with 6 bases left in between. Germline lookup yields CDR1 SGDLS and CDR2 YYNGEE. In DNA form, the CDR3 reads TGTGCCAGCAGCCGTACGGAGACCCAGTACTTC. As protein: CASSRTETQYF.

CDR3 DNA: TGCGCCAGCAGCCAAAACAGGGACGTGGAAAAACTGTTTTTT. Amino acids: CASSQNRDVEKLFF. This chain uses TRBV4-3 with TRBJ1-4, with TRBD1 as a possible D gene (6 bases). CDR1 is LGHNA, CDR2 YSLEER, per germline. The CDR3 runs 14 residues. The V end was cut by 2 bases, the J end by 8 bases, with 12 bases between.

The chain links TRBV6-5 to TRBJ1-1; D uncertain. The ends were cut back, 7 bases at V and 0 bases at J, with 9 bases in the middle. CDR3 length: 13 residues. In germline, CDR1 is MNHEY, CDR2 SVGAGI. The CDR3 DNA follows: TGTGCCAGCAAAAGAAGCCTGAACACTGAAGCTTTCTTT. Protein sequence: CASKRSLNTEAFF.

V usage is TRBV28 and J usage is TRBJ2-7; no reliable D call. CDR1 is MDHEN and CDR2 is SYDVKM in the germline V gene. The V and J ends lost 2 bases and 2 bases respectively, with 10 bases between them. The CDR3 contains 14 residues. The CDR3 region is CASSLPDTAYEQYF. CDR3 nucleotides: TGTGCCAGCAGTTTACCTGACACCGCCTACGAGCAGTACTTC.

This sequence joins TRBV4-3 and TRBJ2-2, with 9 bases that match TRBD1. V shed 1 base, J shed 6 bases, and the junction held 0 bases outside the gene matches. The CDR3 runs to 14 residues. Germline CDR1 is LGHNA and CDR2 is YSLEER. The CDR3 loop reads CASSQGTGAGELFF. CDR3 DNA: TGCGCCAGCAGCCAAGGGACAGGGGCCGGGGAGCTGTTTTTT.

The CDR3 DNA sequence: TGTGCCAGCAGCTTACAGGGTGGGACTAATCCCCAAGAGACCCAGTACTTC. Translating it yields CASSLQGGTNPQETQYF. V is TRBV7-3 and J is TRBJ2-5, with 7 nucleotides matching TRBD2. The junction had 10 bases not matched to a gene; V was cut back by 2 bases and J by 1 base. CDR3 length equals 17 residues. Germline values: CDR1 SGHTA, CDR2 FQGTGA.

This clone was counted a few times. The genes are TRBV6-2 or TRBV6-3 and TRBJ1-2; D not certain. Per germline, CDR1 MNHEY and CDR2 SVGEGT. The germline V and J ends were trimmed by 6 bases and 8 bases, with 19 bases remaining between them. The CDR3 has 14 amino acids. Written as DNA, the CDR3 is TGTGCCAGCAGCCACGACGGGGAGGCCGGCGGCTACACCTTC. Translated: CASSHDGEAGGYTF.

J is TRBJ2-1 and V is TRBV6-6; no clear D. Germline V gene lookup returns CDR1 MNHNY and CDR2 SVGAGI (reference sequence). This CDR3 is built from 12 residues. Between the trimmed V and J ends, which lost 6 bases and 8 bases, there was a span of 11 bases. DNA of the CDR3: TGTGCCAGCAGGGCCAGAGCCGATGAGCAGTTCTTC. Its translation: CASRARADEQFF.